The next 15 T cell receptor beta chains were all read from a single sample in a study of T cell changes during pregnancy in multiple sclerosis (dated by TCRdb to between 2018 and 2021). Preparation of the library involved the immunoSEQ multiplex PCR assay. The table was pulled from immuneACCESS by TCRdb, which kept in-frame rearrangements only. Such tables lose some clones; where checked, under half of the loss comes from unresolved V genes, and the rest has no known cause. This sample lists approximately 30,000 clones; almost 90% were detected once. 8.3% of the sample belongs to the ten largest clones. The sample here was CD8+ T cells from peripheral blood mononuclear cells, taken in the second trimester of pregnancy. The receptors were sampled from a female donor with multiple sclerosis, enrolled in a pregnancy study.

The genes are TRBV7-2 and TRBJ2-7; 7 bases are shared with TRBD1. CDR1 is SGHTA, CDR2 FQGNSA, per germline. This CDR3 has 15 residues. After removal of 1 base from V and 1 base from J, the junction contained 4 bases not matched to a gene. CDR3 amino acids: CASSLVQGPSYEQYF. CDR3 in DNA: TGTGCCAGCAGCTTAGTACAGGGGCCTTCCTACGAGCAGTACTTC.

The rearrangement links TRBV5-1 to TRBJ2-7; 8 nucleotides line up with TRBD1. V lost 4 bases and J lost 4; bases outside the gene matches: 13. The CDR3 spans 16 residues. Germline V gives CDR1 SGHRS, CDR2 YFSETQ. The CDR3 protein is CASSPGFGQGQYEQYF. The CDR3 DNA reads TGCGCCAGCAGCCCCGGATTTGGACAGGGCCAATACGAGCAGTACTTC.

This sequence joins TRBV19 and TRBJ2-3; no reliable D call. CDR3 length equals 15 residues. V was trimmed by 4 bases and J by 3 bases, leaving 14 bases between them. Germline CDR1 is LNHDA and CDR2 is SQIVND (reference sequence). The CDR3 loop is CASSTTEPRTDTQYF. The CDR3 bases are TGTGCCAGTAGTACCACGGAGCCGAGGACAGATACGCAGTATTTT.

The rearrangement uses TRBV7-9 and TRBJ2-1; the match to TRBD2 covers 9 bases. There are 15 residues in the CDR3. Looked up from germline, CDR1 is SEHNR and CDR2 is FQNEAQ (reference sequence). The junction had 4 bases not matched to a gene; V was cut back by 3 bases and J by 4 bases. The CDR3 DNA reads TGTGCCAGCAGCTTCGAACTAGCGGGTTACAATGAGCAGTTCTTC. Protein: CASSFELAGYNEQFF.

This clone has only one observation. J is TRBJ2-5 and V is TRBV9, with 10 bases that match TRBD2. The J call could be wrong; TRBJ2-7 is a better fit for the DNA end. CDR3 length: 15 residues. Germline assignment: CDR1 SGDLS and CDR2 YYNGEE. CDR3 protein: CASSVDTSGVYEQYF. Here the CDR3 DNA reads TGTGCCAGCAGCGTCGATACTAGCGGGGTCTACGAGCAGTACTTC.

The CDR3 reads CASTASRGTASGGYTF. CDR3 DNA: TGTGCCAGCACGGCCTCTCGGGGGACAGCCTCGGGTGGCTACACCTTC. V usage is TRBV9 and J usage is TRBJ1-2, with 7 bases matching TRBD1. Germline trimming cut 6 bases from V and 7 bases from J; bases unmatched to any gene: 18. The CDR3 covers 16 residues. Germline CDR1 reads SGDLS; CDR2 reads YYNGEE.

The chain joins TRBV19 to TRBJ1-5, with 7 bases lining up with TRBD1. This CDR3 contains 17 residues. J gave up 5 bases and V 1 base, and 11 bases lay outside the gene matches. Per germline, CDR1 LNHDA and CDR2 SQIVND (reference sequence). The CDR3 loop reads CASSIVPNRGPYQPQHF. As DNA, the CDR3 is TGTGCCAGTAGTATAGTTCCGAACAGGGGACCCTATCAGCCCCAGCATTTT.

The chain is built from TRBV18 and TRBJ2-1, with a possible D match to TRBD1 (6 bases). Between the trimmed V and J ends, which lost 6 bases and 1 base, there was a span of 16 bases. From germline, CDR1 is KGHSH and CDR2 LQKENI. The CDR3 is 16 residues long. This CDR3 is CASSHLSQGSYNEQFF. For the CDR3, the DNA is TGTGCCAGCTCGCACCTCTCACAGGGTTCCTACAATGAGCAGTTCTTC. The full variable domain, in which reference TRBV18 and TRBJ2-1 provide the parts outside the CDR3, is NAGVMQNPRHLVRRRGQEARLRCSPMKGHSHVYWYRQLPEEGLKFMVYLQKENIIDESGMPKERFSAEFPKEGPSILRIQQVVRGDSAAYFCASSHLSQGSYNEQFFGPGTRLTVL.

Only one count was recorded for this clone. The chain joins TRBV13 to TRBJ1-3; D gene uncertain. The CDR3 loop spans 15 amino acids. Per the germline V gene, CDR1 is PRHDT and CDR2 is FYEKMQ (reference sequence). With 5 bases removed from V and 8 bases from J, the gap between germline ends came to 19 bases. The CDR3: CASSPRGRSGDTIYF. DNA for the CDR3: TGTGCCAGCAGCCCCCGCGGGCGCTCGGGAGACACCATATATTTT.

The chain joins TRBV4-2 to TRBJ2-5, with TRBD2 matching over 10 bases. Germline trimming cut 10 bases from V and 1 base from J; bases unmatched to any gene: 6. This CDR3 has 14 amino acids. Germline V gene sequence: CDR1 LGHNA, CDR2 YNFKEQ. In DNA form, the CDR3 reads TGTGCCACCCAGCGGGGGGGCCGCCAAGAGACCCAGTACTTC. Translation gives CATQRGGRQETQYF.

V usage is TRBV6-1 and J usage is TRBJ1-3; D gene uncertain. The germline V and J ends were trimmed by 0 bases and 3 bases, with 9 bases remaining between them. CDR1 is MNHNS and CDR2 is SASEGT in the germline V gene. This CDR3 comprises 15 residues. CDR3 loop: CASSEAQVGGNTIYF. The CDR3 coding sequence is TGTGCCAGCAGTGAAGCTCAGGTTGGTGGAAACACCATATATTTT.

This rearrangement joins TRBV6-5 to TRBJ1-1, with a weak D call TRBD1 (6 bases). In germline, CDR1 is MNHEY, CDR2 SVGAGI. This CDR3 is 14 amino acids long. V shed 2 bases and J shed 2 bases, with 9 bases lying between them. This CDR3 is CASSYMGANTEAFF. The CDR3 coding sequence is TGTGCCAGCAGTTACATGGGGGCTAACACTGAAGCTTTCTTT.

CDR3 sequence (DNA): TGTGCCAGCATCCCAGGGGGCGAGGACGGCTACACCTTC. Its protein is CASIPGGEDGYTF. The chain combines TRBV7-9 with TRBJ1-2, with 8 bases fitting TRBD1. Germline lookup yields CDR1 SEHNR and CDR2 FQNEAQ (reference sequence). CDR3 size: 13 residues. Trimming at V came to 7 bases and at J to 8 bases, leaving 9 bases not matched to a gene.

This sequence joins TRBV21-1 and TRBJ1-2; the DNA was not compared with TRBD1, the D call given in the table. TRBV21-1 counts as a pseudogene. This CDR3 has 12 residues. The CDR3 loop is CASPDSVYGYTF. The CDR3 DNA reads TGTGCCAGCCCGGACAGCGTTTATGGCTACACCTTC.

V and J are TRBV4-1 and TRBJ2-7; 11 bases are shared with TRBD2. Per the germline V gene, CDR1 is MGHRA and CDR2 is YSYEKL. The CDR3 consists of 15 residues. Trimming at V came to 1 base and at J to 3 bases, leaving 2 bases not matched to a gene. The CDR3 spells CASSQGGTSGYEQYF. The CDR3 DNA reads TGCGCCAGCAGCCAAGGGGGGACTAGCGGCTACGAGCAGTACTTC.